One sample yielded the 3 T cell receptor beta chains listed below, sequenced in a study of blood T cells in healthy people across ages. A second PCR, run for about 6 to 11 cycles, used a sample-barcoded 5' primer plus a J-beta primer mix. TCRdb re-analysed the 5' RACE reads in MiXCR, keeping a single row per CDR3 protein. The data hold 500,000 to 650,000 distinct CDR3 sequences, with about 27% observed a single time. These data were also reused for a study on T cells of mothers and their children.

Source material: blood. These receptors were collected from a boy younger than 10 in good health.

This sequence joins TRBV5-1 and TRBJ1-2; weak D call: TRBD1 (5 bases). Trimming cost V 4 bases and J 6 bases, with 19 bases left between them. This CDR3 region has 15 residues. CDR1 and CDR2 (germline): SGHRS, YFSETQ. In DNA, the CDR3 is TGCGCCAGCAGCGAGCAGGGAGTACGAGGAAATGGCTACACCTTC. Translation: CASSEQGVRGNGYTF.

This clonotype was recorded a few times. V gene TRBV7-2 combines with J gene TRBJ2-5; D is undetermined. The end of the DNA fits TRBJ2-1 better, so the J call may be wrong. The CDR3 runs to 12 residues. Germline CDR1 is SGHTA and CDR2 is FQGNSA. The DNA of the CDR3 is TGTGCCAGCAGCCCCAACGGCCTCGAGCAGTTCTTC. Its protein product is CASSPNGLEQFF.

J is TRBJ2-5 and V is TRBV27; D is possibly TRBD1 or TRBD2 (5 bases each). The CDR3 has 13 amino acids. V was cut by 8 bases and J by 6 bases, with 16 bases left in between. Germline CDR1 MNHEY, CDR2 SMNVEV (reference sequence). CDR3 sequence: CASRQVGTQTQYF. CDR3 coding DNA: TGTGCCAGCCGCCAGGTGGGGACCCAGACCCAGTACTTC.